This T cell receptor (beta chain) was identified in a study of OX40 agonist ivuxolimab in advanced cancers. General observations from the study: Clonal expansion in partial responders at 0.1-3.0 mg/kg ranked among the lowest.

The method was immunoSEQ multiplex PCR; TCRdb's version includes in-frame clones alone and lacks a portion of them. The sample contains about 67,000 clones, over 75% of which appear only once. Of note for this clone: Its antigen is not known.

The junction had 5 bases not matched to a gene; V was cut back by 3 bases and J by 2 bases. CDR1 is MGHDK, CDR2 SYGVNS, per germline. The CDR3 extends over 16 amino acids. The sequences come from CD4+ or CD8+ T cells sorted from blood, collected in a trial of the OX40 agonist ivuxolimab. The genes are TRBV25-1 and TRBJ2-2; 8 positions match TRBD1. The TCR comes from an adult with an advanced solid tumor such as melanoma, head and neck, liver or kidney cancer. The CDR3 DNA reads TGTGCCAGCAGTGACCTAGGACAGGGTAACACCGGGGAGCTGTTTTTT. Translation: CASSDLGQGNTGELFF.